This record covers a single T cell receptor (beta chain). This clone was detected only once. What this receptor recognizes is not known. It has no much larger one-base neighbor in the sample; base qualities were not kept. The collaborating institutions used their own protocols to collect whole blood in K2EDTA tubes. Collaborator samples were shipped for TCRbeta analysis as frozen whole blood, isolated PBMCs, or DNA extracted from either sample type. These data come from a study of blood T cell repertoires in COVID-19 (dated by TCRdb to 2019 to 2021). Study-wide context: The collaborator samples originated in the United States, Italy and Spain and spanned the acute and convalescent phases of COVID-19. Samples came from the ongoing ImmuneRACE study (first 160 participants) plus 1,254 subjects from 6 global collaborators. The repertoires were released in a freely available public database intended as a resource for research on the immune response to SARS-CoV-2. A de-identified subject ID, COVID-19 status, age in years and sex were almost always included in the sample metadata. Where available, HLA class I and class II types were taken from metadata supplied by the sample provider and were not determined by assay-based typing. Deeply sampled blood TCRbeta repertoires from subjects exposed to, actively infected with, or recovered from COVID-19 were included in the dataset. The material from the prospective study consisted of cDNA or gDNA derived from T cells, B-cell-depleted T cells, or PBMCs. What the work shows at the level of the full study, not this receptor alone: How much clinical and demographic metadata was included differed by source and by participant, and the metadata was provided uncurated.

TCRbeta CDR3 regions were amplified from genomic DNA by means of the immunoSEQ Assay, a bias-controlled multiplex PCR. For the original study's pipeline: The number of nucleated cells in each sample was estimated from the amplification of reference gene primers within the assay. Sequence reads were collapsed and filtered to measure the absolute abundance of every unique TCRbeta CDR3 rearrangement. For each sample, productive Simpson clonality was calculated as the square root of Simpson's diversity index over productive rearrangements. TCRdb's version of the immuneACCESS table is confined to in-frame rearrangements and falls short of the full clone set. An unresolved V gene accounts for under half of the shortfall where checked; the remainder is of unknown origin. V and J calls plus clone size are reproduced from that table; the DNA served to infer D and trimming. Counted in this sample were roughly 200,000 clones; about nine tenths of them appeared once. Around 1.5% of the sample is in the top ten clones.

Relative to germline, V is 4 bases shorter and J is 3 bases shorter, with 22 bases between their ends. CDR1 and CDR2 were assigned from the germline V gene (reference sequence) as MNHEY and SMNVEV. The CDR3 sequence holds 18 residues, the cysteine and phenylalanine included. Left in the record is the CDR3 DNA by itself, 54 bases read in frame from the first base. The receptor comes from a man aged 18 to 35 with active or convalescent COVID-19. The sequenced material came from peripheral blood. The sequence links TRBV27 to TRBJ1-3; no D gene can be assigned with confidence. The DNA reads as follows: TGTGCCAGCAGTTCAACCCGCGGATCCGGAGTAGGTGGAAACACCATATATTTT. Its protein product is CASSSTRGSGVGGNTIYF.